What follows are 8 T cell receptor beta chains derived from one specimen sequenced in a study of OX40 agonist ivuxolimab in advanced cancers. The data were produced by immunoSEQ multiplex PCR, yet TCRdb's version contains in-frame clones alone and is incomplete. The sample has about 69,000 clones, approximately 93% seen once. Sequencing used CD4+ or CD8+ T cells sorted from blood, obtained in a trial of the OX40 agonist ivuxolimab. The receptors stem from an adult with an advanced solid tumor such as melanoma, head and neck, liver or kidney cancer.

The J gene is TRBJ2-3, the V gene TRBV28; D possibly matches TRBD1 or TRBD2 (5 bases each). V lost 6 bases and J 4 bases, leaving 14 bases between the germline ends. Germline CDR1 MDHEN, CDR2 SYDVKM. This CDR3 contains 14 residues. This CDR3 reads CASRTWGSPDTQYF. In nucleotides, the CDR3 is TGTGCCAGCAGGACTTGGGGGTCCCCAGATACGCAGTATTTT.

The chain has TRBV5-1 and TRBJ2-1; D ambiguous. Germline values: CDR1 SGHRS, CDR2 YFSETQ. V shed 4 bases and J shed 7 bases, with 6 bases lying between them. This CDR3 comprises 11 residues. The CDR3 loop is CASSQSNEQFF. The CDR3 bases are TGCGCCAGCAGCCAGAGTAATGAGCAGTTCTTC.

The genes are TRBV28 and TRBJ2-5; the match to TRBD1 covers 7 bases. Judging by the DNA end, TRBJ2-7 fits better; the J call may be wrong. CDR1 and CDR2 (germline): MDHEN, SYDVKM. The CDR3 runs to 16 residues. For the CDR3, the DNA is TGTGCTTCCGGGACAGTCACTCTTGTATACTCCTACGAGCAGTACTTC. It encodes CASGTVTLVYSYEQYF.

To note about this clone: At the DNA level, this CDR3 is encoded by other sequences in the same sample as well. This chain uses TRBV18 with TRBJ2-7, with 9 bases that match TRBD2. The CDR3 has 14 amino acids. V lost 3 bases, J lost 0 bases, and 0 bases stayed unmatched. Per germline, CDR1 KGHSH and CDR2 LQKENI. Here the CDR3 DNA reads TGTGCCAGCTCACCTAGCGGGAGCTCCTACGAGCAGTACTTC. This codes for CASSPSGSSYEQYF.

The V and J genes are TRBV5-8 and TRBJ1-1; no firm D call. The germline V and J ends were trimmed by 1 base and 6 bases, with 4 bases remaining between them. This CDR3 has 11 amino acids. The germline V gene has CDR1 SGHTS and CDR2 YDEGEE. CDR3 bases: TGTGCCAGCAGCTTGAGTCCTGAAGCTTTCTTT. It specifies CASSLSPEAFF.

V and J are TRBV2 and TRBJ1-5; D ambiguous. The germline V and J ends were trimmed by 0 bases and 3 bases, with 3 bases remaining between them. The CDR3 sequence is 13 residues long. Germline CDR1 reads SNHLY; CDR2 reads FYNNEI. In DNA, the CDR3 is TGTGCCAGCAGTGAAGCTATCAATCAGCCCCAGCATTTT. Translated: CASSEAINQPQHF.

The V gene is TRBV6-6, the J gene TRBJ2-7; a possible D gene is TRBD1 (6 bases). Trimming took 5 bases from V and 4 from J, leaving 9 bases between them. CDR1 is MNHNY and CDR2 is SVGAGI in the germline V gene (reference sequence). CDR3 size: 12 residues. The CDR3 sequence is CASSAQGYEQYF. The CDR3 DNA follows: TGTGCCAGCAGTGCTCAGGGGTACGAGCAGTACTTC.

The chain is built from TRBV2 and TRBJ1-2; 9 nucleotides line up with TRBD1. This CDR3 contains 14 residues. CDR1 and CDR2 from the germline V gene are SNHLY and FYNNEI. With V trimmed by 6 bases and J by 8 bases, 10 bases remained unmatched. This chain's CDR3 is CASRPGQGNDGYTF. The CDR3 coding sequence is TGTGCCAGCAGACCGGGACAGGGAAATGACGGCTACACCTTC. Together with reference TRBV2 and TRBJ1-2, the CDR3 gives the full variable domain: EPEVTQTPSHQVTQMGQEVILRCVPISNHLYFYWYRQILGQKVEFLVSFYNNEISEKSEIFDDQFSVERPDGSNFTLKIRSTKLEDSAMYFCASRPGQGNDGYTFGSGTRLTVV.